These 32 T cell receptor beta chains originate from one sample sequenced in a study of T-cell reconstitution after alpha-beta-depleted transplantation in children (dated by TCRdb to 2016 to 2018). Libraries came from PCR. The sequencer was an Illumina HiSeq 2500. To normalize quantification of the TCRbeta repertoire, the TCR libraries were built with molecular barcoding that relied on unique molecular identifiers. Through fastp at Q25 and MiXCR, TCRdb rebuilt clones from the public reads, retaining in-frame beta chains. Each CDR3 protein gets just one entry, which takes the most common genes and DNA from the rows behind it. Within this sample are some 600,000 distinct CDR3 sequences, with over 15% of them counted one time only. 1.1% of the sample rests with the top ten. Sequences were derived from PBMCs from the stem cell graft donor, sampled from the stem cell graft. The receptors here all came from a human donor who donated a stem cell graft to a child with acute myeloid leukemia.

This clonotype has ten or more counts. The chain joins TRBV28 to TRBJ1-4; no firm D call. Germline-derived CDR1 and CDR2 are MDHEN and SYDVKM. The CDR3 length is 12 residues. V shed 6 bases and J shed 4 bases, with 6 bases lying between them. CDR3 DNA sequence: TGTGCCAGCAGACAGAATAATGAAAAACTGTTTTTT. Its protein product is CASRQNNEKLFF.

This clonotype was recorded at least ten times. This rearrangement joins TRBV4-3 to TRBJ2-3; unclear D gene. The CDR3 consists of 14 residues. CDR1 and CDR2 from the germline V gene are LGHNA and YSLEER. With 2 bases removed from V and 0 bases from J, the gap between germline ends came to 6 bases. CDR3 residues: CASSQTTSTDTQYF. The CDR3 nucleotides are TGCGCCAGCAGCCAAACGACTAGCACAGATACGCAGTATTTT.

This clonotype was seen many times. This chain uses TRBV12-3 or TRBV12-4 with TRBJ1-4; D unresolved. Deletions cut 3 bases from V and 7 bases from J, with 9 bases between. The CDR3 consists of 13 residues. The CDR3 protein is CASSFQRFEKLFF. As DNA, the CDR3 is TGTGCCAGCAGTTTTCAGAGGTTTGAAAAACTGTTTTTT.

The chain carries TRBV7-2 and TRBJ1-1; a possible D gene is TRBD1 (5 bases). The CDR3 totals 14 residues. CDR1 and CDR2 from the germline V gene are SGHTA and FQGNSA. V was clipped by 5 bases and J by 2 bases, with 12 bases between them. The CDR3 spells CASSQGVANTEAFF. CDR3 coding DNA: TGTGCCAGCAGCCAAGGGGTAGCTAACACTGAAGCTTTCTTT.

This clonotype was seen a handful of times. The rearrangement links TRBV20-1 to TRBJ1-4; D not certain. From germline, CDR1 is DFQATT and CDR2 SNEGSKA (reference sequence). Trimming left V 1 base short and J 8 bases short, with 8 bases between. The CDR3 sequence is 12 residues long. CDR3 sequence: CSARVKGEKLFF. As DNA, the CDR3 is TGCAGTGCTAGAGTTAAGGGCGAAAAACTGTTTTTT.

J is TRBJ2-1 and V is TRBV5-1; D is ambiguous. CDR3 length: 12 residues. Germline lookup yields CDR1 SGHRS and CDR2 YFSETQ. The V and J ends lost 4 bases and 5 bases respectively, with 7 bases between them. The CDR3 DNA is TGCGCCAGCAGCACTGATAACAATGAGCAGTTCTTC. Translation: CASSTDNNEQFF.

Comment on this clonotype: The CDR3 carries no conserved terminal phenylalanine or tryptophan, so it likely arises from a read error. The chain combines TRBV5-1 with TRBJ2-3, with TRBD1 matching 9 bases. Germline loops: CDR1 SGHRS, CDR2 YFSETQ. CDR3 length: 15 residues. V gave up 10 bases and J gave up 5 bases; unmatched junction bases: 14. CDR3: CAGARGQGRKDTQYL. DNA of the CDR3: TGCGCCGGGGCCAGGGGACAGGGACGTAAAGATACGCAGTATTTA.

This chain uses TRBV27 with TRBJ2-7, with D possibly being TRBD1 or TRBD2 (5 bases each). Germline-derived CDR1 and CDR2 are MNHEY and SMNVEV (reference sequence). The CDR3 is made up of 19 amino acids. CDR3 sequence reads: CTISFGPGTQGITTYEQYF. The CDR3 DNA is TGTACCATCAGTTTTGGCCCCGGGACCCAAGGAATAACCACCTACGAGCAGTACTTC.

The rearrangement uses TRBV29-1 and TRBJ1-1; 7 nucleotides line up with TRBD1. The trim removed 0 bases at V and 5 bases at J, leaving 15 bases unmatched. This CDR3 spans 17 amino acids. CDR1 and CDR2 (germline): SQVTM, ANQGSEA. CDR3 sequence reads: CSVEDWGEGAGGTEAFF. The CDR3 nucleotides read TGCAGCGTTGAAGATTGGGGGGAGGGGGCCGGCGGTACTGAAGCTTTCTTT.

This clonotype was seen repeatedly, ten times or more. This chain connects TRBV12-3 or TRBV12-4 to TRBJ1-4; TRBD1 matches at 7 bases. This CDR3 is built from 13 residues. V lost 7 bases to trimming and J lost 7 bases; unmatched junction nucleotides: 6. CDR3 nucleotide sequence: TGTGCCAGCAAACCGACAGGGAGTGAAAAACTGTTTTTT. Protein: CASKPTGSEKLFF.

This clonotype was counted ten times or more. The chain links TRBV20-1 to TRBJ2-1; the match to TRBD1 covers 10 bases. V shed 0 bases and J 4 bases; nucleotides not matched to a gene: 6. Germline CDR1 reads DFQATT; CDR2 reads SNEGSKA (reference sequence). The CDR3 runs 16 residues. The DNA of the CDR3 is TGCAGTGCTAGAGATCTCGACAGGGGGCAATACAATGAGCAGTTCTTC. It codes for CSARDLDRGQYNEQFF.

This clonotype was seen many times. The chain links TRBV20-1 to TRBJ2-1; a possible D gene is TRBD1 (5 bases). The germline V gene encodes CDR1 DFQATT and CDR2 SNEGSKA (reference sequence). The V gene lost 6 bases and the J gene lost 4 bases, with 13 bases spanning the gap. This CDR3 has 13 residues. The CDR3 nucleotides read TGCAGTGCCAGGGCCTGGGGTTACAATGAGCAGTTCTTC. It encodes CSARAWGYNEQFF.

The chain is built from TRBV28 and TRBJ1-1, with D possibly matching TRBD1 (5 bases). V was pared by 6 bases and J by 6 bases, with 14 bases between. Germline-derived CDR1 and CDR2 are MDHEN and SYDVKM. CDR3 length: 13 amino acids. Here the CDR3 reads CASRIEGSAEAFF. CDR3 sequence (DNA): TGTGCCAGCAGAATAGAGGGGAGCGCTGAAGCTTTCTTT.

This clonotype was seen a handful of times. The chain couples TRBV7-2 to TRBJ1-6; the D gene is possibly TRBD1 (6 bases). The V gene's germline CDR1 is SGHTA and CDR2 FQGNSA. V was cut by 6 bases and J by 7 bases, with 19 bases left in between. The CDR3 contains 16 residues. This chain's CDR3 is CASRLPLGQKNSPLHF. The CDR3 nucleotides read TGTGCCAGCAGACTCCCCCTGGGACAAAAGAATTCACCCCTCCACTTT.

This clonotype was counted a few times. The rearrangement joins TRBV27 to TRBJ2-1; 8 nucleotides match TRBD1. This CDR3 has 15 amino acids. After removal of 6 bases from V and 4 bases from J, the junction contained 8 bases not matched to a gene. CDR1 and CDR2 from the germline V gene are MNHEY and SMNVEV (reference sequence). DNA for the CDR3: TGTGCCAGCAGCCCCGGACAGGGTAAATACAATGAGCAGTTCTTC. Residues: CASSPGQGKYNEQFF.

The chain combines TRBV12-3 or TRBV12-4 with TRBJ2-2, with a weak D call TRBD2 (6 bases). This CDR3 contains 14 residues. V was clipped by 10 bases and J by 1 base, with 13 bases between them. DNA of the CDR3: TGTGCCAACCCTGTGGAGGGGAACACCGGGGAGCTGTTTTTT. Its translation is CANPVEGNTGELFF.

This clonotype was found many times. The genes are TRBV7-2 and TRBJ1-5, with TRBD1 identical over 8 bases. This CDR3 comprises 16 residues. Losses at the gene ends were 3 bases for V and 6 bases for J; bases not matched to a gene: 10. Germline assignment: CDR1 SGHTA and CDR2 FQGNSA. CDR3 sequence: CASSLVPGTGTQPQHF. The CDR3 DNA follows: TGTGCCAGCAGCTTGGTTCCGGGGACAGGTACTCAGCCCCAGCATTTT.

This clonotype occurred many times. The CDR3 bases are TGCAGTGCTGCCGGGACGGGAAATTCACCCCTCCACTTT. It is translated as CSAAGTGNSPLHF. J is TRBJ1-6 and V is TRBV20-1, with D possibly matching TRBD1 (5 bases). From germline, CDR1 is DFQATT and CDR2 SNEGSKA (reference sequence). CDR3 size: 13 residues. The V and J ends lost 5 bases and 7 bases respectively, with 12 bases between them.

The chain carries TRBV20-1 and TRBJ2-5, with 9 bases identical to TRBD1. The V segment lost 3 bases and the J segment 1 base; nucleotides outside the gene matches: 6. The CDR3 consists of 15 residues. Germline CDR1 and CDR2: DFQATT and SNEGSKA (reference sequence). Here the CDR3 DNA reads TGCAGTGCTAGGGTGGGGACAGGGATCCAAGAGACCCAGTACTTC. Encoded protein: CSARVGTGIQETQYF.

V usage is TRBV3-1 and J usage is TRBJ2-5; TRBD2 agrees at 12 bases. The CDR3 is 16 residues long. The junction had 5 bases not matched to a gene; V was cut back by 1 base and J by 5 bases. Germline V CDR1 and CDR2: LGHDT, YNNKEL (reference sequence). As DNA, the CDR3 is TGTGCCAGCAGCCAAGGGACTAGCGGGGTGGAGGAGACCCAGTACTTC. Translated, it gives CASSQGTSGVEETQYF.

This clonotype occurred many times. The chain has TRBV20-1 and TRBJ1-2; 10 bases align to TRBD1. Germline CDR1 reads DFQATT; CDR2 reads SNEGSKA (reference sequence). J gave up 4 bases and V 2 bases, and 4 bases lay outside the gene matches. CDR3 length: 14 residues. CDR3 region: CSARSGQGGYGYTF. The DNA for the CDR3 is TGCAGTGCTAGATCCGGACAGGGGGGCTATGGCTACACCTTC.

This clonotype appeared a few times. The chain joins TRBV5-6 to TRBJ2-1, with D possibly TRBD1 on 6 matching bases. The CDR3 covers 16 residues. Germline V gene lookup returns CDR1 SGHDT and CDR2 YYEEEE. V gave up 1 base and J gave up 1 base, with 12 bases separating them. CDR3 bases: TGTGCCAGCAGCTTGAATGGGGGCCCATCCTACAATGAGCAGTTCTTC. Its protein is CASSLNGGPSYNEQFF.

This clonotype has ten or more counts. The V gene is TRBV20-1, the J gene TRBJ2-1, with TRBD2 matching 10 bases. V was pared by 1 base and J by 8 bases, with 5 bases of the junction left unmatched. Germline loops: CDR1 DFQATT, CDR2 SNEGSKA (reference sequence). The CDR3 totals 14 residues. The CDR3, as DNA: TGCAGTGCTAGAGCAAGCGGGGGGGACTATGAGCAGTTCTTC. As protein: CSARASGGDYEQFF.

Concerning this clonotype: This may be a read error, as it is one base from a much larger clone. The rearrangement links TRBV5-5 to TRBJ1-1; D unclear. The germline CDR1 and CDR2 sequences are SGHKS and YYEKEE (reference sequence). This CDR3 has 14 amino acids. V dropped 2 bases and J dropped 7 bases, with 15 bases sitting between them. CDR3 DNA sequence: TGTGCCAGCAGCTTTACGGGCGGCTCCCTTGAAGCTTTCTTT. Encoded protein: CASSFTGGSLEAFF.

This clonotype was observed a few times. CDR3 bases: TGTGCCAGCAGCTGGGCAGGTTATGATGGCTACACCTTC. Protein: CASSWAGYDGYTF. The rearrangement joins TRBV27 to TRBJ1-2, with unresolved D. The CDR3 covers 13 residues. Trimming pared 6 bases from V and 6 bases from J, leaving 14 bases between. Germline V gives CDR1 MNHEY, CDR2 SMNVEV (reference sequence).

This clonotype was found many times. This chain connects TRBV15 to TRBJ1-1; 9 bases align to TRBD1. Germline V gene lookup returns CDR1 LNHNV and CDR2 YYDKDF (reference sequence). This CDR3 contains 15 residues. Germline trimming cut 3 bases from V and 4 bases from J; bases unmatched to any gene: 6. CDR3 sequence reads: CATSRTGGRVTEAFF. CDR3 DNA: TGTGCCACCAGCAGGACAGGGGGACGGGTCACTGAAGCTTTCTTT.

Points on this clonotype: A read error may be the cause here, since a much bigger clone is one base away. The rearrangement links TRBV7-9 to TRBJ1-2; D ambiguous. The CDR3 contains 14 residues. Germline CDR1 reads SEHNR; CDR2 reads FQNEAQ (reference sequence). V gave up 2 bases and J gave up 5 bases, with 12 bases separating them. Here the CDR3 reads CASSLTGDKYGYTF. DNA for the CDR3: TGTGCCAGCAGCTTAACGGGCGATAAATATGGCTACACCTTC.

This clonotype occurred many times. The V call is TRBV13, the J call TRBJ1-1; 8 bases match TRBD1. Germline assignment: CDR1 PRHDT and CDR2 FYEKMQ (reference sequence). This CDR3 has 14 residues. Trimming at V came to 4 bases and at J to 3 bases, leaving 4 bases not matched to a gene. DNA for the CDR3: TGTGCCAGCAGCTCCCGGGACAGGCACACTGAAGCTTTCTTT. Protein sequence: CASSSRDRHTEAFF.

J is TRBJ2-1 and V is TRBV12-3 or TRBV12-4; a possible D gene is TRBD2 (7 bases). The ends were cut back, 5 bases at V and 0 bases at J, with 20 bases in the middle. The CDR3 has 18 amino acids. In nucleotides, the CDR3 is TGTGCCAGCAGTGGGTTCGAGGCGGGGGCCAACTCCTACAATGAGCAGTTCTTC. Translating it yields CASSGFEAGANSYNEQFF.

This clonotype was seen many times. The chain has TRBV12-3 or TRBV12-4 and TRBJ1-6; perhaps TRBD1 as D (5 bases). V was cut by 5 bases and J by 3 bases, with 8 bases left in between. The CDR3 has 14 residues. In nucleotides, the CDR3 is TGTGCCAGCAGTCTGACAGACTATAATTCACCCCTCCACTTT. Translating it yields CASSLTDYNSPLHF.

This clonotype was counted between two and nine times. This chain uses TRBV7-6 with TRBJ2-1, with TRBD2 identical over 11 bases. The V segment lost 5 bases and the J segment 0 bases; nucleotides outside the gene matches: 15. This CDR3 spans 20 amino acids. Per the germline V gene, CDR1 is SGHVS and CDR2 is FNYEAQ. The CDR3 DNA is TGTGCCAGCAGCCTGGGGGTAGCGGGGGGGGTCGGGAGCTCCTACAATGAGCAGTTCTTC. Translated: CASSLGVAGGVGSSYNEQFF.

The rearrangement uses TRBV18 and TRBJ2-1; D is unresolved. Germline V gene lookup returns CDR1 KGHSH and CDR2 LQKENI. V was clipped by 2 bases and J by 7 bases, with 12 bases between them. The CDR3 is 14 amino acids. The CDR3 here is CASSPNIVPNEQFF. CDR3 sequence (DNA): TGTGCCAGCTCACCAAACATTGTCCCGAATGAGCAGTTCTTC.